This record concerns one T cell receptor beta chain sequence. TCRdb redid the calling of the 5' RACE reads with MiXCR, one entry per CDR3 protein. The sample has about 55,000 distinct CDR3 sequences; roughly 4.4% are singletons. The record originates from a study of neurological immune-mediated disorders. Trimming stripped 0 bases from V and 4 bases from J, with 5 bases between. Germline-derived CDR1 and CDR2 are SGDLS and YYNGEE. This CDR3 contains 12 residues. This chain connects TRBV9 to TRBJ2-7; no definite D call. The sequence derives from a man in his fifties or sixties with multiple sclerosis. Sequencing was done on a sample of PBMCs. CDR3 in amino acids: CASSVDGYEQYF. The CDR3 DNA reads TGTGCCAGCAGCGTAGACGGTTACGAGCAGTACTTC.